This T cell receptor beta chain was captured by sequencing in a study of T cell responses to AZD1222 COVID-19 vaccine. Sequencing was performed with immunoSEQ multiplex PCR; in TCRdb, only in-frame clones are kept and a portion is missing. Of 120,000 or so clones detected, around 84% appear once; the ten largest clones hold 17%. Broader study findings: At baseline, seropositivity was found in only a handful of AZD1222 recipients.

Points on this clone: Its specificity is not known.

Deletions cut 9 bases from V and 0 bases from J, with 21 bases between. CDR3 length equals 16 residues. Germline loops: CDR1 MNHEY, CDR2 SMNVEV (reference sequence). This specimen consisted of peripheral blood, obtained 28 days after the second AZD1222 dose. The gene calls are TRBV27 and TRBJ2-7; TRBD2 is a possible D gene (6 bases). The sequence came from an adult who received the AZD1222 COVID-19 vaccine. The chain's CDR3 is CASLRRETYSSYEQYF. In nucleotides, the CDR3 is TGTGCCAGTTTGAGGAGGGAAACCTATAGCTCCTACGAGCAGTACTTC.